Presented here are 18 T cell receptor beta chains from one specimen sequenced in a study of blood T cell repertoires in COVID-19. The protocol was immunoSEQ multiplex PCR, while the TCRdb copy is restricted to in-frame clones and leaves out a portion. Of 350,000 to 400,000 clones listed, around 87% were seen once; the top ten hold about 2.1%. The sequencing input was PBMCs or T cells enriched from blood (not recorded which). The receptors stem from a man aged 35 to 55 in a cohort exposed to, infected with or recovered from COVID-19 (not recorded which).

This chain uses TRBV12-3 or TRBV12-4 with TRBJ1-1; TRBD1 is a possible D gene (5 bases). V was shortened by 6 bases and J by 1 base, with 9 bases between the two germline ends. This CDR3 is built from 13 residues. DNA of the CDR3: TGTGCCAGCAGAAAGCAGGGGAACACTGAAGCTTTCTTT. This sequence encodes CASRKQGNTEAFF.

The rearrangement joins TRBV19 to TRBJ1-5; TRBD1 might be the D (6 bases). V shed 3 bases and J shed 5 bases, with 17 bases lying between them. This CDR3 region has 16 residues. CDR1 is LNHDA, CDR2 SQIVND, per germline (reference sequence). The chain's CDR3 is CASSMLEHRVDQPQHF. The CDR3 DNA reads TGTGCCAGTAGTATGCTCGAACACAGGGTCGATCAGCCCCAGCATTTT.

The rearrangement uses TRBV18 and TRBJ2-5; 7 bases map to TRBD2. Germline CDR1 and CDR2: KGHSH and LQKENI. V lost 6 bases, J lost 5 bases, and 6 bases stayed unmatched. The CDR3 is made up of 13 amino acids. Here the CDR3 reads CASSLSGRETQYF. The CDR3, as DNA: TGTGCCAGCTCTCTTAGCGGGCGCGAGACCCAGTACTTC. Drawing the rest from reference TRBV18 and TRBJ2-5, the complete variable domain is NAGVMQNPRHLVRRRGQEARLRCSPMKGHSHVYWYRQLPEEGLKFMVYLQKENIIDESGMPKERFSAEFPKEGPSILRIQQVVRGDSAAYFCASSLSGRETQYFGPGTRLLVL.

V is TRBV27 and J is TRBJ2-7, with 8 bases identical to TRBD2. The junction had 4 bases not matched to a gene; V was cut back by 0 bases and J by 3 bases. The CDR3 length is 15 residues. Per germline, CDR1 MNHEY and CDR2 SMNVEV (reference sequence). The CDR3 here is CASSLSFSGNYEQYF. The CDR3, as DNA: TGTGCCAGCAGTTTATCTTTTAGCGGGAACTACGAGCAGTACTTC.

The J gene is TRBJ2-7, the V gene TRBV21-1; the D call TRBD1 from the table was never checked on the DNA. TRBV21-1 is a documented pseudogene. This CDR3 is 16 amino acids long. CDR3 in amino acids: CASSKYRTHTSYEQYF. CDR3 DNA: TGTGCCAGCAGCAAATACAGGACACATACCTCCTACGAGCAGTACTTC.

A single count supports this clone. The chain combines TRBV5-1 with TRBJ1-4; 9 bases match TRBD1. V trimming: 3 bases; J trimming: 8 bases; junction bases outside the gene matches: 8. CDR3 length equals 15 residues. Looked up from germline, CDR1 is SGHRS and CDR2 is YFSETQ. CDR3 in amino acids: CASSWGQGRGEKLFF. The CDR3 coding sequence is TGCGCCAGCAGCTGGGGACAGGGACGGGGCGAAAAACTGTTTTTT. Full variable domain (rest looked up from reference TRBV5-1 and TRBJ1-4): KAGVTQTPRYLIKTRGQQVTLSCSPISGHRSVSWYQQTPGQGLQFLFEYFSETQRNKGNFPGRFSGRQFSNSRSEMNVSTLELGDSALYLCASSWGQGRGEKLFFGSGTQLSVL.

This clone has only a few counts. This rearrangement joins TRBV6-5 to TRBJ1-2, with 9 positions matching TRBD1. CDR1 is MNHEY, CDR2 SVGAGI, per germline. This CDR3 comprises 13 residues. The V gene end was trimmed by 5 bases and the J gene end by 8 bases; junction bases not matched to a gene: 6. This CDR3 reads CASSRDRAGGYTF. The CDR3 nucleotides read TGTGCCAGCAGTCGGGACAGGGCAGGCGGCTACACCTTC.

This chain uses TRBV2 with TRBJ1-4, with TRBD1 matching 7 bases. Germline V gene sequence: CDR1 SNHLY, CDR2 FYNNEI. Trimming took 4 bases from V and 7 from J; bases not matched to a gene: 9. This CDR3 spans 15 amino acids. The CDR3 protein is CASSARQGKGEKLFF. For the CDR3, the DNA is TGTGCCAGCAGTGCCCGACAGGGAAAGGGTGAAAAACTGTTTTTT. Full variable domain (remainder filled in from reference TRBV2 and TRBJ1-4): EPEVTQTPSHQVTQMGQEVILRCVPISNHLYFYWYRQILGQKVEFLVSFYNNEISEKSEIFDDQFSVERPDGSNFTLKIRSTKLEDSAMYFCASSARQGKGEKLFFGSGTQLSVL.

This clone has just a few counts. This rearrangement joins TRBV30 to TRBJ1-1; 9 positions agree with TRBD1. CDR3 length: 16 residues. Germline assignment: CDR1 GTSNPN and CDR2 SVGIG (reference sequence). V was pared by 4 bases and J by 4 bases, with 13 bases of the junction left unmatched. CDR3 in amino acids: CAWKPWGQGDVTEAFF. Here the CDR3 DNA reads TGTGCCTGGAAACCGTGGGGACAGGGAGATGTCACTGAAGCTTTCTTT.

The chain employs TRBV5-1 and TRBJ1-1; TRBD1 might be the D (5 bases). V gave up 3 bases and J gave up 1 base, with 10 bases separating them. The germline gives CDR1 SGHRS, CDR2 YFSETQ. CDR3 length equals 14 residues. CDR3 in amino acids: CASSWKDTNTEAFF. Written as DNA, the CDR3 is TGCGCCAGCAGCTGGAAGGACACGAACACTGAAGCTTTCTTT. Combining the CDR3 with reference TRBV5-1 and TRBJ1-1 gives the whole variable domain KAGVTQTPRYLIKTRGQQVTLSCSPISGHRSVSWYQQTPGQGLQFLFEYFSETQRNKGNFPGRFSGRQFSNSRSEMNVSTLELGDSALYLCASSWKDTNTEAFFGQGTRLTVV.

The chain couples TRBV25-1 to TRBJ2-2; a weak D match, TRBD1 (6 bases). The V end lost 5 bases, the J end lost 4 bases, and 11 bases lay between the germline ends. This CDR3 comprises 14 residues. Germline CDR1 reads MGHDK; CDR2 reads SYGVNS. As DNA, the CDR3 is TGTGCCAGCAGTCCAACAGGGATCACCGGGGAGCTGTTTTTT. It specifies CASSPTGITGELFF.

The rearrangement joins TRBV14 to TRBJ1-5; D gene unclear. This CDR3 spans 13 amino acids. Looked up from germline, CDR1 is SGHDN and CDR2 is FVKESK. V was shortened by 6 bases and J by 7 bases, with 13 bases between the two germline ends. In DNA form, the CDR3 reads TGTGCCAGCAGTACGACATCTGGCCAGCCCCAGCATTTT. It codes for CASSTTSGQPQHF.

The J gene is TRBJ2-1, the V gene TRBV13; 7 nucleotides match TRBD1. The CDR3 runs 15 residues. V was pared by 6 bases and J by 7 bases, with 12 bases of the junction left unmatched. Germline CDR1 PRHDT, CDR2 FYEKMQ (reference sequence). The CDR3 region has the DNA TGTGCCAGCAGAGCTACCGGGACAGACGCTAATGAGCAGTTCTTC. Amino acids: CASRATGTDANEQFF.

This sequence joins TRBV6-5 and TRBJ2-7; D not certain. CDR1 and CDR2 (germline): MNHEY, SVGAGI. The germline V and J ends were trimmed by 8 bases and 4 bases, with 6 bases remaining between them. The CDR3 extends over 10 amino acids. This chain's CDR3 is CASSVYEQYF. Written as DNA, the CDR3 is TGTGCCAGCTCGGTATACGAGCAGTACTTC.

The chain uses TRBV18 and TRBJ2-2; 12 bases align to TRBD2. The CDR3 totals 17 residues. Germline CDR1 and CDR2: KGHSH and LQKENI. V dropped 0 bases and J dropped 8; count of bases not matched to a gene: 7. CDR3 loop: CASSPPGLAGRLGELFF. Written as DNA, the CDR3 is TGTGCCAGCTCACCACCCGGACTAGCGGGGCGCTTGGGGGAGCTGTTTTTT. The whole variable domain, remainder taken from reference TRBV18 and TRBJ2-2, is NAGVMQNPRHLVRRRGQEARLRCSPMKGHSHVYWYRQLPEEGLKFMVYLQKENIIDESGMPKERFSAEFPKEGPSILRIQQVVRGDSAAYFCASSPPGLAGRLGELFFGEGSRLTVL.

This clone came up a few times. The rearrangement joins TRBV2 to TRBJ2-2; TRBD2 might be the D (6 bases). Between the trimmed V and J ends, which lost 3 bases and 1 base, there was a span of 9 bases. This CDR3 spans 15 amino acids. Germline V gives CDR1 SNHLY, CDR2 FYNNEI. In nucleotides, the CDR3 is TGTGCCAGCAGTGAGCGGGGACTGAACACCGGGGAGCTGTTTTTT. Protein sequence: CASSERGLNTGELFF.

The rearrangement uses TRBV21-1 and TRBJ1-5; the table gives TRBD1 as D, unverified against the DNA. TRBV21-1 is a documented pseudogene. CDR3 length: 15 amino acids. This CDR3 reads CASSKGGPRNQPQHF. The CDR3 DNA sequence: TGTGCCAGCAGCAAAGGTGGGCCCCGGAATCAGCCCCAGCATTTT.

The chain uses TRBV28 and TRBJ1-4; TRBD1 matches 9 bases. V shed 3 bases and J 7 bases; nucleotides not matched to a gene: 6. Germline V lookup: CDR1 MDHEN, CDR2 SYDVKM. CDR3 length equals 15 residues. CDR3 sequence reads: CASSFHGTGSEKLFF. The DNA for the CDR3 is TGTGCCAGCAGTTTCCACGGGACAGGGTCTGAAAAACTGTTTTTT. Full variable domain (remainder filled in from reference TRBV28 and TRBJ1-4): DVKVTQSSRYLVKRTGEKVFLECVQDMDHENMFWYRQDPGLGLRLIYFSYDVKMKEKGDIPEGYSVSREKKERFSLILESASTNQTSMYLCASSFHGTGSEKLFFGSGTQLSVL.